The rows below give T cell receptor beta chains drawn from one sample of a study of spatial heterogeneity in lung cancer. TCRdb used MiXCR to reprocess the 5' RACE reads, holding one entry per CDR3 protein. The sample shows over 45,000 distinct CDR3 sequences, 10% to 15% of them seen only once. The sequenced sample was PBMCs, obtained at follow-up. Receptors originate from a male donor with early-stage non-small cell lung cancer. Each CDR3 is given with its conserved first and last residue. The order of the fields is clone size, V gene, D gene, J gene, CDR3 DNA, CDR3 protein. A D gene is named only where the DNA matches it firmly. Rows give clone size only sometimes, using once, few, many, or a class for an expanded clone.

>many|TRBV27|NA|TRBJ1-4
TGTGCCAGTACAGCATGGGGGGCAGGCGAAAAACTGTTTTTT
CASTAWGAGEKLFF
>many|TRBV5-5|NA|TRBJ1-1
TGTGCCAGCAGCTTGGCCCCGAGCATGAACACTGAAGCTTTCTTT
CASSLAPSMNTEAFF
>many|TRBV7-8|NA|TRBJ1-2
TGTGCCAGCAGCTTAGGGGAGTACTATGGCTACACCTTC
CASSLGEYYGYTF
>NA|TRBV20-1|NA|TRBJ1-2
TGCAGTGCTAGAGATGTCGGCGGGAGAGACCTCTACACCTTC
CSARDVGGRDLYTF
>many|TRBV7-2|TRBD1|TRBJ2-5
TGTGCCAGCAGCTCGGGACAGGGACAAGAGACCCAGTACTTC
CASSSGQGQETQYF
>many|TRBV15|NA|TRBJ2-1
TGTGCCACCAGCAGAGAGACCTCAGGGGCGAGTGAGCAGTTCTTC
CATSRETSGASEQFF
>many|TRBV29-1|NA|TRBJ1-4
TGCAGCGTTGAGGGTTCCGGTGGTGAAAAACTGTTTTTT
CSVEGSGGEKLFF
>many|TRBV7-9|NA|TRBJ1-3
TGTGCCAGCAGCCCAGGACACGGAAACACCATATATTTT
CASSPGHGNTIYF
>few|TRBV29-1|NA|TRBJ2-1
TGCAGCGTTGAATCGACACCGTCCTACAATGAGCAGTTCTTC
CSVESTPSYNEQFF
>many|TRBV3-1|NA|TRBJ2-2
TGTGCCAGCAGCCCCTCCACCCGGGCGCTGTTTTTT
CASSPSTRALFF
>NA|TRBV5-4|NA|TRBJ2-7
TGTGCCAGCAGCTTGGGGAGGGACACTACCTACGAGCAGTACTTC
CASSLGRDTTYEQYF
>few|TRBV18|TRBD1|TRBJ2-7
TGTGCCAGCTCACGGGGGACAGGAAGCTCCTACGAGCAGTACTTC
CASSRGTGSSYEQYF
>NA|TRBV11-2|NA|TRBJ2-1
TGTGCCAGCAGGGGCTGGGGCTATAGTGAGCAGTTCTTC
CASRGWGYSEQFF
>many|TRBV7-3|NA|TRBJ1-1
TGTGCCAGCAGCTTAACATCGGGGGGCACTGAAGCTTTCTTT
CASSLTSGGTEAFF
>few|TRBV4-2|NA|TRBJ1-1
TGTGCCAGCAGCCAATTAACGGGGTTGGACACTGAAGCTTTCTTT
CASSQLTGLDTEAFF
>NA|TRBV5-4|TRBD2|TRBJ2-3
TGTGCCAGCAGCCCGGAACTAGCGGGGGGCACAGATACGCAGTATTTT
CASSPELAGGTDTQYF
>many|TRBV28|NA|TRBJ2-7
TGTGCCAGCAGCCTCGGGACTTCCTACGAGCAGTACTTC
CASSLGTSYEQYF
>medium-sized|TRBV7-2|NA|TRBJ2-3
TGTGCCGGGATGGGGGCTAGCACAGATACGCAGTATTTT
CAGMGASTDTQYF
>many|TRBV12-3/TRBV12-4|NA|TRBJ2-3
TGTGCCAGCAGTTTGAGGGGGTCAGATACGCAGTATTTT
CASSLRGSDTQYF
>many|TRBV20-1|NA|TRBJ1-6
TGCAGTGCCAGGTTGCAGGGAGGGAATTCACCCCTCCACTTT
CSARLQGGNSPLHF
>NA|TRBV2|NA|TRBJ2-1
TGTGCCAGCAACGCGAACACACTACCGAGTGAGCAGTTCTTC
CASNANTLPSEQFF
>many|TRBV20-1|NA|TRBJ1-1
TGCAGTGCTAGAGACCCGACCAGGAACACTGAAGCTTTCTTT
CSARDPTRNTEAFF
>NA|TRBV29-1|NA|TRBJ1-3
TGCAGCGTCGCCATTCCCGGCTCTGGAAACACCATATATTTT
CSVAIPGSGNTIYF
>few|TRBV2|NA|TRBJ2-7
TGTGCCAGCAGTGATCGGCGCGAACAGTACTTC
CASSDRREQYF
>NA|TRBV3-1|NA|TRBJ1-1
TGTGCCACCCGAAAAGGGGCTGAAGCTTTCTTT
CATRKGAEAFF